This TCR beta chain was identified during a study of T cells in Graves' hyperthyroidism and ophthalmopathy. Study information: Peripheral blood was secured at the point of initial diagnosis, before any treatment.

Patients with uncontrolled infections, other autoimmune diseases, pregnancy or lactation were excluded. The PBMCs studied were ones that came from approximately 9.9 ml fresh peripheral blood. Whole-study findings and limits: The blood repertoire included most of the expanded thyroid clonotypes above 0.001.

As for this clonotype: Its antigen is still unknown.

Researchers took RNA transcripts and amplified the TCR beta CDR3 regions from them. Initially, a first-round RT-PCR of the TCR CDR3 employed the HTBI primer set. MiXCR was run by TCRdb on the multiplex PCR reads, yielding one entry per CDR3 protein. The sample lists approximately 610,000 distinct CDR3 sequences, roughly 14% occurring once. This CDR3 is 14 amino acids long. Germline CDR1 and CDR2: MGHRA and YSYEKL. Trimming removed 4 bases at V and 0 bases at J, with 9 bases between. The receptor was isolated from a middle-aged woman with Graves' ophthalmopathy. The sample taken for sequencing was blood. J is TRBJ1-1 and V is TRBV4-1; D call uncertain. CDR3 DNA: TGCGCCAGCAGCCCGAGAGACATGAACACTGAAGCTTTCTTT. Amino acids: CASSPRDMNTEAFF.